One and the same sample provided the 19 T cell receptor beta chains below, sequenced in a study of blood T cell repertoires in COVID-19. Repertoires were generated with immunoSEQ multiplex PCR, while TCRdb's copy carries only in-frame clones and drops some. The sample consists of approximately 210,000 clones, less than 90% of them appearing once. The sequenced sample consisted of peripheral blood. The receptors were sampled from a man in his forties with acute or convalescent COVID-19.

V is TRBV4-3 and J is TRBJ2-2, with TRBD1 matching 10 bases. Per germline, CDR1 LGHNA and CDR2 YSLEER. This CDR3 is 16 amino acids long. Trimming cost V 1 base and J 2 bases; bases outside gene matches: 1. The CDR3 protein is CASSQGQGANTGELFF. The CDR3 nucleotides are TGCGCCAGCAGCCAAGGACAGGGGGCTAACACCGGGGAGCTGTTTTTT.

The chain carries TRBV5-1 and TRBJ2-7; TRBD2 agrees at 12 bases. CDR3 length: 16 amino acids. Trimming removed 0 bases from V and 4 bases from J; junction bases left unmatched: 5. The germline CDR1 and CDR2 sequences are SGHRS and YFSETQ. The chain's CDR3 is CASSLAPSGREYEQYF. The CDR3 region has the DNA TGCGCCAGCAGCTTGGCTCCTAGCGGGAGGGAGTACGAGCAGTACTTC.

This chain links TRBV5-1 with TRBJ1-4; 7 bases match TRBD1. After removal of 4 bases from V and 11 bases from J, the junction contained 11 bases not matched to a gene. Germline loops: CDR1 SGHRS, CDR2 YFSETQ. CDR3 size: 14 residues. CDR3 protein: CASSPVGTVQKLFF. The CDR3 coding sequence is TGCGCCAGCAGCCCGGTGGGGACAGTTCAGAAACTGTTTTTT.

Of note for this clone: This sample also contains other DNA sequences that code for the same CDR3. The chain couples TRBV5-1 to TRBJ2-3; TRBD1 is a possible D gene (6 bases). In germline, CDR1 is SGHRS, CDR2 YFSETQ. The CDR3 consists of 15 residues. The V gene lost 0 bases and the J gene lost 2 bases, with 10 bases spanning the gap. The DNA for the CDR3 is TGCGCCAGCAGCTTGGCCGGACAGCCCACAGATACGCAGTATTTT. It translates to CASSLAGQPTDTQYF.

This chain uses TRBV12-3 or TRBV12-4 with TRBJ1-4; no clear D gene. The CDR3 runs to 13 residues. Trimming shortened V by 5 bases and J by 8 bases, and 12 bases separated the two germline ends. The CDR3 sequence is CASSLGNSEKLFF. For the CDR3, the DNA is TGTGCCAGCAGTCTAGGGAACAGCGAAAAACTGTTTTTT.

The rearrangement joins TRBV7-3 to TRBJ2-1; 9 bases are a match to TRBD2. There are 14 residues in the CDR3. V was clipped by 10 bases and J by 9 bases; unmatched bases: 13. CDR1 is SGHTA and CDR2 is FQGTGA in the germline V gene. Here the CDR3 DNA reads TGTGCCACCGAAGACTTGCGGGAGGGTGGTGAGCAGTTCTTC. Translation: CATEDLREGGEQFF.

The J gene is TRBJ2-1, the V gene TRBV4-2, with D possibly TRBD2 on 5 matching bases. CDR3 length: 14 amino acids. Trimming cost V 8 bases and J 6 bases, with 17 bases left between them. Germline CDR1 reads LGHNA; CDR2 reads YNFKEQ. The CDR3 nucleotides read TGTGCCAGCTCTCGGGCGGGTACGGGCAATGAGCAGTTCTTC. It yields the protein CASSRAGTGNEQFF.

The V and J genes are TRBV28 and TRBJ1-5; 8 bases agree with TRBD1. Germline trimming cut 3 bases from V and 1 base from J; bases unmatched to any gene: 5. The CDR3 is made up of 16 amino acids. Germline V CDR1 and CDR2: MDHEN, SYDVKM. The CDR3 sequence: CASSLAGGPSNQPQHF. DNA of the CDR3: TGTGCCAGCAGTTTGGCAGGGGGCCCGAGCAATCAGCCCCAGCATTTT.

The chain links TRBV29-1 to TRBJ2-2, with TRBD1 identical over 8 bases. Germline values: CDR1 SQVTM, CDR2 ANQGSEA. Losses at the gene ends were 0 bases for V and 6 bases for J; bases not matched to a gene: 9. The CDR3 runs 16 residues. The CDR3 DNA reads TGCAGCGTTGAAGAATATAGGACAGGGATCGCCGGGGAGCTGTTTTTT. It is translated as CSVEEYRTGIAGELFF.

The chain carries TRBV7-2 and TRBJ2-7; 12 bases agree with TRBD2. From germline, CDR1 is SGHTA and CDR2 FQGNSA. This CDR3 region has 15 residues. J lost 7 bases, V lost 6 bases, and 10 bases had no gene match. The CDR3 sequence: CASRRRLAGEEEQYF. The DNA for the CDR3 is TGTGCCAGCAGACGTAGACTAGCGGGAGAGGAAGAGCAGTACTTC.

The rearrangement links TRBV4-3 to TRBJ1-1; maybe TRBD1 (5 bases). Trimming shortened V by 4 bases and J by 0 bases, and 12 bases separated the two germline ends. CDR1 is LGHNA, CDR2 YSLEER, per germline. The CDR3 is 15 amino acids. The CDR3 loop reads CASSRRGGLNTEAFF. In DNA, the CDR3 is TGCGCCAGCAGCCGCCGGGGGGGACTGAACACTGAAGCTTTCTTT.

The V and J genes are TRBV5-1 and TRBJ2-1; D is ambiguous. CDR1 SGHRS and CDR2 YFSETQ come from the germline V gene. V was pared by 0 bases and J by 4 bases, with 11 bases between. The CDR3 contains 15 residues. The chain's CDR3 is CASSLVSELYNEQFF. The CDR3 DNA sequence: TGCGCCAGCAGCTTGGTGAGCGAATTATACAATGAGCAGTTCTTC.

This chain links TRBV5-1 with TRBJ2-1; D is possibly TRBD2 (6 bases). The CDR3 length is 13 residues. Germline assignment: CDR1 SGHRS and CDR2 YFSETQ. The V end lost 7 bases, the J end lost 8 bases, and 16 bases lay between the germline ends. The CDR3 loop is CASQNFWGDEQFF. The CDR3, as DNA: TGCGCCAGCCAAAATTTCTGGGGGGATGAGCAGTTCTTC.

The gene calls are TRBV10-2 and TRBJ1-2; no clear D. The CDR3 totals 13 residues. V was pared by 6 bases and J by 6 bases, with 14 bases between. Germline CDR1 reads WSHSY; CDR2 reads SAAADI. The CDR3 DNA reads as TGCGCCAGCAGCCGCGAGGAGGGTGATGGCTACACCTTC. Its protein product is CASSREEGDGYTF.

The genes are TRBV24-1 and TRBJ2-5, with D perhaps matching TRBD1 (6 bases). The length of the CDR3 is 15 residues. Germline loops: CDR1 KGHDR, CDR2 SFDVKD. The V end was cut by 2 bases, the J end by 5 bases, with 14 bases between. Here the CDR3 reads CATSDSVTGTETQYF. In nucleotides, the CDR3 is TGTGCCACCAGTGATTCGGTAACAGGGACGGAGACCCAGTACTTC.

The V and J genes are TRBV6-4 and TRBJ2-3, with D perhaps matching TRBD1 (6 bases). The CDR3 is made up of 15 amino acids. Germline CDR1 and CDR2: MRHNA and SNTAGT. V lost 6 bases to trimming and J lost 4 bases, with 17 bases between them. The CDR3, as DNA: TGTGCCAGCAGCGACAGGTTCTACGGGGCAGATACGCAGTATTTT. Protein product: CASSDRFYGADTQYF.

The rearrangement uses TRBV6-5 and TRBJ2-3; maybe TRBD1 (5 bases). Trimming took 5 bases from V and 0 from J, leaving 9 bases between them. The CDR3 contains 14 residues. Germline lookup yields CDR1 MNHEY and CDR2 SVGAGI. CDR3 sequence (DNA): TGTGCCAGCAGTCGGACACTAAGCACAGATACGCAGTATTTT. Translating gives CASSRTLSTDTQYF.

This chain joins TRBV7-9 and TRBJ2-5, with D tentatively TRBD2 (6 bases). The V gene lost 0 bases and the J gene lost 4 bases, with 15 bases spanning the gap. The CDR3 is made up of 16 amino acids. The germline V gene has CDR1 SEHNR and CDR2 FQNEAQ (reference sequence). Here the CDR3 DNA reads TGTGCCAGCAGCTTAGCGGCACTCCCCGGGGGAGAGACCCAGTACTTC. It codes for CASSLAALPGGETQYF.

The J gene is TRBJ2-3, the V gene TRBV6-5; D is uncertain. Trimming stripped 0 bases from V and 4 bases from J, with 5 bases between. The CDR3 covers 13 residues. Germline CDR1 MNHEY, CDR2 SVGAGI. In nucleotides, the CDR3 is TGTGCCAGCAGTTACTCTTTCTCAGATACGCAGTATTTT. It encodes CASSYSFSDTQYF.